The rows below give T cell receptor beta chains drawn from one sample of a study of T-cell memory formation after mild COVID-19. MiXCR was run by TCRdb on the 5' RACE reads, yielding one entry per CDR3 protein. The sample yields 450,000 or so distinct CDR3 sequences, around 19% seen once. The sample comprised PBMCs or a T cell subset sorted from them (not recorded which). These receptor sequences come from an adult woman who had mild COVID-19 (a few samples of this study predate the infection). Cell type and time point are not known. Both conserved end residues are part of each CDR3. A D gene is named only where the DNA matches it firmly. Rows give clone size only sometimes, using once, few, many, or a class for an expanded clone.

cdr3_aa cdr3_nt v_call clone_size j_call d_call
CASSLAGLSNQPQHF TGTGCCAGCAGCTTAGCGGGGCTTAGCAATCAGCCCCAGCATTTT TRBV7-2 . TRBJ1-5 .
CSVEAGRGAKNIQYF TGCAGCGTTGAAGCGGGGAGGGGAGCCAAAAACATTCAGTACTTC TRBV29-1 few TRBJ2-4 TRBD2
CSGEGASSGTDTQYF TGCAGCGGAGAGGGTGCTAGCTCGGGCACAGATACGCAGTATTTT TRBV29-1 . TRBJ2-3 .
CASSLSHWDSKETQYF TGTGCCAGCAGTCTCTCCCACTGGGACTCTAAAGAGACCCAGTACTTC TRBV12-3/TRBV12-4 . TRBJ2-5 .
CASSDGDWLDGPGELFF TGTGCCAGCAGCGATGGGGATTGGCTAGATGGCCCCGGGGAGCTGTTTTTT TRBV9 few TRBJ2-2 .
CASSTDRAEQYF TGTGCCAGCAGCACAGACAGGGCCGAGCAGTACTTC TRBV7-9 . TRBJ2-7 TRBD1
CASSSHLGDEQYF TGTGCCAGCAGCTCCCACTTGGGGGACGAGCAGTACTTC TRBV7-9 few TRBJ2-7 .
CASSEEGILSGNTIYF TGTGCCAGCAGTGAAGAGGGCATTCTCTCTGGAAACACCATATATTTT TRBV6-1 few TRBJ1-3 .
CASSRPGTGSGYGYTF TGTGCCAGCAGCCGTCCCGGGACAGGGTCGGGCTATGGCTACACCTTC TRBV5-4 . TRBJ1-2 TRBD1
CSAYRTGRSYTF TGCAGTGCTTACCGGACAGGGAGAAGCTACACCTTC TRBV20-1 few TRBJ1-2 TRBD1
CSARDLNQPQHF TGCAGTGCTAGAGACCTCAATCAGCCCCAGCATTTT TRBV20-1 few TRBJ1-5 .
CASSTRQASGNTIYF TGTGCCAGCTCCACTAGGCAGGCCTCTGGAAACACCATATATTTT TRBV18 . TRBJ1-3 .
CASSLSNVELFF TGTGCCAGCAGCTTATCAAACGTGGAGCTGTTTTTT TRBV11-2 few TRBJ2-2 .
CASSQDQGWAQPQHF TGCGCCAGCAGCCAAGATCAAGGGTGGGCACAGCCCCAGCATTTT TRBV4-1 . TRBJ1-5 .
CSAEGGTSYEQYF TGCAGCGCTGAAGGGGGCACCTCCTACGAGCAGTACTTC TRBV29-1 . TRBJ2-7 TRBD1
CASRPTGASYGYTF TGTGCCAGCAGGCCTACAGGGGCGAGCTATGGCTACACCTTC TRBV12-3/TRBV12-4 . TRBJ1-2 TRBD1
CASSQEASGRMPYNEQFF TGTGCCAGCAGCCAAGAGGCTAGCGGGAGGATGCCCTACAATGAGCAGTTCTTC TRBV4-2 . TRBJ2-1 TRBD2
CASSLGLGGGEQYF TGTGCCAGCAGCTTGGGGCTAGGAGGAGGTGAGCAGTACTTC TRBV11-1 few TRBJ2-7 .
CASSLTGPSTEAFF TGTGCCAGCAGTTTGACAGGCCCGAGCACTGAAGCTTTCTTT TRBV6-5 few TRBJ1-1 .
CASSYTGTGDEQFF TGTGCCAGCAGTTATACCGGGACAGGAGATGAGCAGTTCTTC TRBV6-6 . TRBJ2-1 TRBD1
CASSPVAGSTYEQYF TGTGCCAGCAGCCCGGTAGCGGGGTCTACCTACGAGCAGTACTTC TRBV7-2 few TRBJ2-7 TRBD2
CASILLWGRRFF TGTGCCAGCATTCTATTGTGGGGGAGAAGGTTCTTT TRBV11-3 few TRBJ1-1 .
CASSLADPGVRNEQFF TGTGCCAGCAGCTTAGCGGACCCGGGGGTACGGAATGAGCAGTTCTTC TRBV7-6 . TRBJ2-1 .
CASSPPSAGDTQYF TGTGCCAGCAGCCCCCCTAGCGCTGGGGATACGCAGTATTTT TRBV5-6 . TRBJ2-3 .
CASSLGGHYGYTF TGTGCCAGCAGTTTAGGGGGTCATTATGGCTACACCTTC TRBV27 . TRBJ1-2 .
CASSTRTSGYHNEQFF TGTGCCAGCAGTACTCGGACTAGCGGGTACCACAATGAGCAGTTCTTC TRBV12-3/TRBV12-4 few TRBJ2-1 TRBD2
CASSLEGGWTDTQYF TGCGCCAGCAGCTTGGAGGGGGGATGGACAGATACGCAGTATTTT TRBV5-1 . TRBJ2-3 .
CASSYGLAGEQYF TGTGCCAGCAGTTACGGGCTAGCTGGCGAGCAGTACTTC TRBV6-5 few TRBJ2-7 .
CASSSDSFYGYTF TGTGCCAGCAGCTCAGACAGCTTTTATGGCTACACCTTC TRBV7-8 many TRBJ1-2 .
CASSLTGALPKNIQYF TGTGCCAGCAGCTTAACCGGAGCGCTTCCCAAAAACATTCAGTACTTC TRBV7-3 . TRBJ2-4 .
CASSPSGRVNEKLFF TGTGCCAGCTCACCCTCAGGCAGGGTAAATGAAAAACTGTTTTTT TRBV18 . TRBJ1-4 .
CASVRGGLVDEQFF TGTGCCAGCGTTCGGGGGGGCCTTGTCGATGAGCAGTTCTTC TRBV3-1 few TRBJ2-1 TRBD2
CSARVRNTDTQYF TGCAGTGCTAGGGTCAGGAACACAGATACGCAGTATTTT TRBV20-1 . TRBJ2-3 .
CASSGPGQLGTSGLVAFF TGTGCCAGCTCCGGGCCGGGACAACTCGGAACGTCCGGTTTGGTCGCTTTCTTT TRBV18 many TRBJ1-1 .
CSASRGAPYEQYF TGCAGTGCCTCCCGCGGGGCCCCCTACGAGCAGTACTTC TRBV20-1 few TRBJ2-7 .
CASSRNPTTGIEAFF TGTGCCAGCAGCCGAAACCCGACGACAGGGATTGAAGCTTTCTTT TRBV9 . TRBJ1-1 TRBD1
CATSFSEEGDTGELFF TGTGCCACCAGTTTCAGCGAGGAGGGGGACACCGGGGAGCTGTTTTTT TRBV24-1 . TRBJ2-2 .
CASSVCLLAETYEQYF TGTGCCAGCAGCGTATGTTTACTAGCGGAGACCTACGAGCAGTACTTC TRBV9 many TRBJ2-7 TRBD2
CSARGDRVYEQYF TGCAGTGCTAGAGGGGACAGGGTCTACGAGCAGTACTTC TRBV20-1 . TRBJ2-7 TRBD1
CASSWGTGGDYGYTF TGTGCCAGCAGTTGGGGGACAGGGGGCGACTATGGCTACACCTTC TRBV6-6 . TRBJ1-2 TRBD1
CASSFRLAASTDTQYF TGTGCCAGCAGCTTTAGGTTAGCGGCTAGCACAGATACGCAGTATTTT TRBV12-3/TRBV12-4 . TRBJ2-3 .
CSARGGVGDTQYF TGCAGTGCTAGAGGGGGGGTCGGGGATACGCAGTATTTT TRBV20-1 . TRBJ2-3 .
CASRGLAGAGIDTQYF TGTGCCAGCAGGGGACTAGCGGGAGCGGGGATAGATACGCAGTATTTT TRBV5-8 few TRBJ2-3 TRBD2